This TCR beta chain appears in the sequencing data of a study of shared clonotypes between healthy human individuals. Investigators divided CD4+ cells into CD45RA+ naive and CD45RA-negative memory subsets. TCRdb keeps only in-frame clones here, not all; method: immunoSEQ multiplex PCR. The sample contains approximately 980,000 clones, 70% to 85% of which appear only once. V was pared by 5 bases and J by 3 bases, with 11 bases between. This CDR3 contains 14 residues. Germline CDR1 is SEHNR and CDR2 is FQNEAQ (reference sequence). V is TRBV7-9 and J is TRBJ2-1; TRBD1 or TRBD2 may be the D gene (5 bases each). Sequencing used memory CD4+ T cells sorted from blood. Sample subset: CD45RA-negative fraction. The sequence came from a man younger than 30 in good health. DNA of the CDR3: TGTGCCAGCAGCCCGAGGGGAGACTACAATGAGCAGTTCTTC. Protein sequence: CASSPRGDYNEQFF.